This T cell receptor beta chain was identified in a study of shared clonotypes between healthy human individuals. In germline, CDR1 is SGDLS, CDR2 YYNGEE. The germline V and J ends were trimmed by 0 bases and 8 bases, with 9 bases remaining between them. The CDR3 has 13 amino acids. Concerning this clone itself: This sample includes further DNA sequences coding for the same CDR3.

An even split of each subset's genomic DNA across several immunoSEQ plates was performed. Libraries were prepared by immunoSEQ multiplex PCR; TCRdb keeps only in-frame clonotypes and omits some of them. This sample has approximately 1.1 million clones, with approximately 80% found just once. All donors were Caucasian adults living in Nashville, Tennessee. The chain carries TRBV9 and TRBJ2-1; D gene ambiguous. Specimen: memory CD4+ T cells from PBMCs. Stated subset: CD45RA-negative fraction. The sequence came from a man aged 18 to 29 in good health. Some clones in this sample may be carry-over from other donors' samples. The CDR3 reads CASSVVSRDEQFF. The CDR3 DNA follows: TGTGCCAGCAGCGTAGTGTCCCGGGATGAGCAGTTCTTC.